This TCR beta chain was recovered during a study of blood T cell repertoires in COVID-19. Germline lookup yields CDR1 SGHRS and CDR2 YFSETQ. V lost 4 bases, J lost 0 bases, and 14 bases lay in between. The CDR3 is 16 amino acids. Clones were read by immunoSEQ multiplex PCR, and TCRdb kept only the in-frame ones, dropping some. The profile shows approximately 440,000 clones, around 88% of them singletons. Seattle participants joined during active infection and were tracked over time. This receptor was obtained from a woman aged 45-60 years with COVID-19, enrolled during active disease. This rearrangement joins TRBV5-1 to TRBJ1-3; D may be TRBD1 (5 bases). The sample taken for sequencing was peripheral blood. In nucleotides, the CDR3 is TGCGCCAGCAGCCCACAGGAGCCAAACTCTGGAAACACCATATATTTT. Translating it yields CASSPQEPNSGNTIYF.